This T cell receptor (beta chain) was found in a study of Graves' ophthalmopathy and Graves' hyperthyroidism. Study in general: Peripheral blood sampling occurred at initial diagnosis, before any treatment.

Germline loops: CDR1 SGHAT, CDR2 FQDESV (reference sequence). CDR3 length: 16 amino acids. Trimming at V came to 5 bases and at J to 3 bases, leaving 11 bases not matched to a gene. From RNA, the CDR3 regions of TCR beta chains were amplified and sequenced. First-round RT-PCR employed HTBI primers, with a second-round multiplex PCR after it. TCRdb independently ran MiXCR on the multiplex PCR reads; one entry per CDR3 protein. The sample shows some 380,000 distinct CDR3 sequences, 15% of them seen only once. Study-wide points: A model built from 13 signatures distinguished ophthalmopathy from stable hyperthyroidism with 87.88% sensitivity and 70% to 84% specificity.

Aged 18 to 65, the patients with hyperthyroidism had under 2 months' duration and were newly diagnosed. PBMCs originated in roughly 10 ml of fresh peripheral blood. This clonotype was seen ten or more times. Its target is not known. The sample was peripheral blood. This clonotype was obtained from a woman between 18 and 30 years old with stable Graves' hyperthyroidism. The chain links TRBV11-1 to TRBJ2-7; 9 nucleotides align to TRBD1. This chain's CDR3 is CASSNPLDRGIYEQYF. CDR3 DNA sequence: TGTGCCAGCAGCAACCCCTTGGACAGGGGAATCTACGAGCAGTACTTC. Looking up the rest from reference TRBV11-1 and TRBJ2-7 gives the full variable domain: EAEVAQSPRYKITEKSQAVAFWCDPISGHATLYWYRQILGQGPELLVQFQDESVVDDSQLPKDRFSAERLKGVDSTLKIQPAELGDSAMYLCASSNPLDRGIYEQYFGPGTRLTVT.